This is a list of T cell receptor beta chains from one sample in a study of beta chain features in type 1 diabetes. Profiled with immunoSEQ multiplex PCR; TCRdb holds only in-frame clones, not every one. The sample includes 450,000 to 550,000 clones, roughly 30% seen only once; the top ten take 0.05% to 0.065%. The sequencing input was naive CD4+ T cells from blood. The receptor set was obtained from a young man in good health. Each CDR3 is given with its conserved first and last residue. A D gene is named only where the DNA matches it firmly. Clone size is stated in some rows and not others, as once, few, many or a class when expanded.

v_gene	len	d_gene	j_gene	abundance	CDR3nt	CDR3aa
TRBV6-5	10	NA	TRBJ2-3	NA	TGTGCCAGCTCCCCCGGTACGCAGTATTTT	CASSPGTQYF
TRBV4-2	12	NA	TRBJ2-7	few	TGTGCCAGCAGCCGACAGTCCTACGAGCAGTACTTC	CASSRQSYEQYF
TRBV5-4	16	TRBD2	TRBJ2-3	few	TGTGCCAGCAGCACCGCGACTAGCGGGAGGATAGATACGCAGTATTTT	CASSTATSGRIDTQYF
TRBV5-1	14	NA	TRBJ2-7	NA	TGCGCCAGCAGCTTGTCGCAGTCGACCTACGAGCAGTACTTC	CASSLSQSTYEQYF
TRBV7-6	20	TRBD1	TRBJ2-7	few	TGTGCCAGCAGCTTGAGACCCGGGACAGGGGGCGGTGGCCTCTCCTACGAGCAGTACTTC	CASSLRPGTGGGGLSYEQYF
TRBV18	12	NA	TRBJ1-5	few	TGTGCCAGCTCCAAGGGAAATCAGCCCCAGCATTTT	CASSKGNQPQHF
TRBV10-3	14	NA	TRBJ2-3	few	TGTGCCATCAGATCCGGGACCGCAACAGATACGCAGTATTTT	CAIRSGTATDTQYF
TRBV4-1	15	TRBD1	TRBJ2-2	NA	TGCGCCAGCAGCCATTTGACAGGGACCACCGGGGAGCTGTTTTTT	CASSHLTGTTGELFF
TRBV18	17	TRBD2	TRBJ2-5	NA	TGTGCCAGCTCACCTCCGGGACTAGCCACGGACCATGAGACCCAGTACTTC	CASSPPGLATDHETQYF
TRBV9	18	NA	TRBJ1-3	few	TGTGCCAGCAGCGTCGCAAACCCACTGGGTAACTCTGGAAACACCATATATTTT	CASSVANPLGNSGNTIYF
TRBV27	14	NA	TRBJ2-5	NA	TGTGCCAGCAGTTTACGATCAGCATTAGAGACCCAGTACTTC	CASSLRSALETQYF
TRBV18	15	NA	TRBJ2-7	NA	TGTGCCAGCTCACCCTTCGGGGGAAGCTCCTACGAGCAGTACTTC	CASSPFGGSSYEQYF
TRBV9	14	NA	TRBJ2-2	few	TGTGCCAGCAGCCCTGGGACCTCCGACGGGGAGCTGTTTTTT	CASSPGTSDGELFF
TRBV11-3	13	NA	TRBJ2-7	NA	TGTGCCAGCAGCTTAGAGGGGGTGGCAGAGCAGTACTTC	CASSLEGVAEQYF
TRBV6-5	15	TRBD2	TRBJ2-1	NA	TGTGCCAGCAGTCACCGGACTAGCGCTTCCAATGAGCAGTTCTTC	CASSHRTSASNEQFF
TRBV7-9	14	TRBD2	TRBJ2-1	NA	TGTGCCAGCAGGGCGGGACCTAGCGGGAGCAGGCAGTTCTTC	CASRAGPSGSRQFF
TRBV5-1	13	NA	TRBJ2-1	NA	TGCGCCAGCAGCAAGGACAAAGCGGATGAGCAGTTCTTC	CASSKDKADEQFF
TRBV4-3	21	TRBD2	TRBJ2-1	NA	TGCGCCAGCAGCCAAGATGGCGTAACGGGACTAGCGGGAGGTCACTACAATGAGCAGTTCTTC	CASSQDGVTGLAGGHYNEQFF
TRBV7-2	10	NA	TRBJ1-1	few	TGTGCCAGCAGCTTAGTTGAAGCTTTCTTT	CASSLVEAFF
TRBV9	15	NA	TRBJ2-3	NA	TGTGCCAGCAGCGTGGGGAACCCTAGCACAGATACGCAGTATTTT	CASSVGNPSTDTQYF
TRBV5-1	14	NA	TRBJ2-7	NA	TGCGCCAGCAGCTTGGTCAGTGACGCCTACGAGCAGTACTTC	CASSLVSDAYEQYF
TRBV7-9	14	NA	TRBJ1-5	NA	TGTGCCAGCAGCTTATCGGCCGTTACTCAGCCCCAGCATTTT	CASSLSAVTQPQHF
TRBV29-1	13	TRBD2	TRBJ2-3	NA	TGCAGCGTCGGTCAGGCGGGAGCAGATACGCAGTATTTT	CSVGQAGADTQYF
TRBV7-8	16	NA	TRBJ2-7	few	TGTGCCAGCAGCCCCCGACGAGCGGGTGCGGGCGGGGAGCAGTACTTC	CASSPRRAGAGGEQYF
TRBV7-2	13	NA	TRBJ1-1	NA	TGTGCCAGCAGCTCCACCCCAGGGACTGAAGCTTTCTTT	CASSSTPGTEAFF
TRBV9	15	TRBD2	TRBJ2-2	few	TGTGCCAGCAGCGTAAGTAGCGGGACCACCGGGGAGCTGTTTTTT	CASSVSSGTTGELFF
TRBV9	12	NA	TRBJ2-3	NA	TGTGCCAGCAGCGACATAGCAGATACGCAGTATTTT	CASSDIADTQYF
TRBV7-8	14	NA	TRBJ2-7	NA	TGTGCCAGCAGCCACGGACAGCCCCAGGACGAGCAGTACTTC	CASSHGQPQDEQYF
TRBV2	14	NA	TRBJ1-3	NA	TGTGCCAGCAGCCGGGAATCGGGTGGAAACACCATATATTTT	CASSRESGGNTIYF
TRBV7-9	14	NA	TRBJ2-5	few	TGTGCCAGCAGCTTAGCTCAAGCGGGAGAGACCCAGTACTTC	CASSLAQAGETQYF
TRBV30	15	TRBD1	TRBJ1-5	NA	TGTGCCTGGAGCGACCCCAGGGGGGCCGGGCAGCCCCAGCATTTT	CAWSDPRGAGQPQHF
TRBV7-8	14	NA	TRBJ2-1	NA	TGTGCCAGCTCGTGGATTAGCTCCTACAATGAGCAGTTCTTC	CASSWISSYNEQFF
TRBV25-1	11	NA	TRBJ2-1	NA	TGTGCCAGTTTCGCCTACAATGAGCAGTTCTTC	CASFAYNEQFF
TRBV4-3	13	NA	TRBJ2-7	NA	TGCGCCAGCAGCCAAGATACTCGGGACAAGCAGTACTTC	CASSQDTRDKQYF
TRBV7-8	17	TRBD2	TRBJ2-5	NA	TGTGCCAGCAGCAAAACAAGGATTGGACTAGCTAGGGAGACCCAGTACTTC	CASSKTRIGLARETQYF
TRBV29-1	13	NA	TRBJ1-5	few	TGCAGCGTTGAATTGGCTTCCAATCAGCCCCAGCATTTT	CSVELASNQPQHF
TRBV25-1	14	TRBD2	TRBJ2-1	few	TGTGCCAGCAGTTTGACGGGAGGGGTCAATGAGCAGTTCTTC	CASSLTGGVNEQFF
TRBV28	17	TRBD2	TRBJ2-1	NA	TGTGCCAGCAGTCGACTAGCGGGAGGGCCGAGTTACAATGAGCAGTTCTTC	CASSRLAGGPSYNEQFF
TRBV28	17	TRBD2	TRBJ2-3	NA	TGTGCCAGCAGTTGGAGACTAGCGGGAGGGCCCTCGGATACGCAGTATTTT	CASSWRLAGGPSDTQYF
TRBV30	14	TRBD2	TRBJ2-3	NA	TGTGCCTGGGGCAGGACTAGCGGCACAGATACGCAGTATTTT	CAWGRTSGTDTQYF
TRBV7-2	14	NA	TRBJ2-5	few	TGTGCCAGCAGCTTAGTTGCGGTCCAAGAGACCCAGTACTTC	CASSLVAVQETQYF
TRBV2	15	TRBD1	TRBJ1-5	few	TGTGCCAGCAGTGTGTTCAGGGGGCGTAATCAGCCCCAGCATTTT	CASSVFRGRNQPQHF
TRBV5-1	14	NA	TRBJ2-5	NA	TGCGCCAGCAGCGACGGGAGCCAACCTGGGACCCAGTACTTC	CASSDGSQPGTQYF
TRBV9	17	TRBD2	TRBJ2-7	NA	TGTGCCAGCAGCCAGGGACTAGCGGGAGGTCATGGTTACGAGCAGTACTTC	CASSQGLAGGHGYEQYF
TRBV28	14	NA	TRBJ2-7	NA	TGTGCCAGCAGTTTATTCCTCGCTCCCTACGAGCAGTACTTC	CASSLFLAPYEQYF